The clone carrying this TCR beta chain was seen many times. TCRdb reanalysed the 5' RACE reads using MiXCR and keeps one entry per CDR3 protein. In the table there are hundreds of thousands of distinct CDR3 sequences, around 8.6% of which are singletons. This sample is part of a study of identical twins. Germline CDR1 and CDR2: SQVTM and ANQGSEA. The CDR3 has 15 residues. J lost 6 bases, V lost 4 bases, and 6 bases had no gene match. These data also formed part of another study, on yellow fever vaccine responses in identical twins. That report notes: Each twin's T cell response to the vaccine was reported to look partly convergent and partly personalized.

The source of this sequence is a woman between 18 and 30 years old in good health. Sample: PBMCs. This rearrangement joins TRBV29-1 to TRBJ2-1; the match to TRBD2 covers 13 bases. The CDR3 sequence is CSVGLAGGRFNEQFF. CDR3 DNA sequence: TGCAGCGTTGGACTAGCGGGGGGTAGATTCAATGAGCAGTTCTTC.